Included here is one T cell receptor beta chain sequence, with context. What it binds is unknown. Looked up from germline, CDR1 is LGHNA and CDR2 is YSLEER. The V and J ends lost 2 bases and 0 bases respectively, with 16 bases between them. There are 17 residues in the CDR3. The donors were healthy bone marrow donors. This specimen belongs to a study of cytomegalovirus exposure and HLA in healthy donors. The overall study: A previous analysis identified 100 million or so unique TCR beta sequences derived from roughly 190 million T cells. Study conclusions and caveats: Some TCR beta chains (more than 150 of them) were listed as cytomegalovirus-associated.

Use of 60 Vbeta and 13 Jbeta primers characterized the PCR. This table comes from immunoSEQ multiplex PCR, and its TCRdb copy is limited to in-frame clones, with some not included. The data hold about 130,000 clones, with about three quarters observed a single time. The source of this sequence is a human donor in good health. Material: PBMCs. The chain has TRBV4-3 and TRBJ1-2, with D perhaps matching TRBD1 (6 bases). The CDR3 bases are TGCGCCAGCAGCCAAACTCCAGGACAGCTTTCTAACTATGGCTACACCTTC. This gives the protein CASSQTPGQLSNYGYTF.